This T cell receptor beta chain was sequenced in a study of PD-1 blockade in classical Hodgkin lymphoma. Findings and caveats of the study: Before treatment, TCR diversity in newly diagnosed patients was reportedly lower than in healthy donors.

This clone was counted ten times or more. Its specificity is unknown. Generated by immunoSEQ multiplex PCR, the TCRdb table keeps only in-frame clones and is missing some. The table has more than 45,000 clones, roughly 73% seen once; the top ten hold approximately 16%. The CDR3 sequence is 14 residues long. Germline loops: CDR1 LNHDA, CDR2 SQIVND (reference sequence). V trimming: 7 bases; J trimming: 3 bases; junction bases outside the gene matches: 7. Autologous stem cell transplantation was followed by relapse in every patient, and brentuximab vedotin exposure varied. This TCR was recovered from a human donor with classical Hodgkin lymphoma. The source was peripheral blood mononuclear cells (PBMCs), collected before the second cycle of nivolumab. This sequence joins TRBV19 and TRBJ2-3; 7 bases match TRBD2. The CDR3 nucleotides are TGTGCCAGTAAGGCGGGAGAGGGTACAGATACGCAGTATTTT. Amino acids: CASKAGEGTDTQYF.